This TCR beta chain was sequenced for a study of blood T cell repertoires in COVID-19. Study context: From the United States, Italy and Spain came samples of acute and convalescent COVID-19. Nucleic acid was either cDNA or gDNA, and it came from T cells, B-cell-depleted T cells, or PBMCs.

Authors' methods: Estimates of nucleated cell counts were drawn from the amplification of reference gene primers. Produced via immunoSEQ multiplex PCR; TCRdb's table is partial and in-frame only. D and trimming come from the DNA, and the V and J calls and clone size come from that table. The top ten hold 0.95% to 1% of the sample, which has over 200,000 clones, approximately 90% seen once. Sample: peripheral blood. The source is a woman aged 40 to 49 who had recovered from COVID-19.

The CDR3 sequence is CASSYSGGLAEKLFF. Written as DNA, the CDR3 is TGTGCCAGCAGTTACTCGGGAGGGCTTGCGGAAAAACTGTTTTTT. The J gene is TRBJ1-4, the V gene TRBV6-6; no clear D. Germline V gene sequence: CDR1 MNHNY, CDR2 SVGAGI (reference sequence). The CDR3 is made up of 15 amino acids. V lost 0 bases and J 8 bases, leaving 13 bases between the germline ends.